Listed here are 21 T cell receptor beta chains from one sample, sequenced in a study of blood T cells in healthy people across ages. Combining a sample-barcoded 5' primer with a J-beta primer mix, a second PCR ran for about 7 to 12 cycles. TCRdb ran MiXCR on the 5' RACE reads and lists one entry per CDR3 protein. Of more than 1,000,000 distinct CDR3 sequences in the sample, approximately 25% were seen once. The data were also submitted as part of a second study, on T cells of mothers and their children.

Material for sequencing was blood. The receptors originated from a girl aged 2 to 10 in good health.

This clonotype was observed a few times. The rearrangement links TRBV24-1 to TRBJ1-2; D is unresolved. Trimming took off 3 bases at V and 8 bases at J, with 12 bases between the two ends. Per the germline V gene, CDR1 is KGHDR and CDR2 is SFDVKD. This CDR3 is 13 amino acids long. CDR3 DNA sequence: TGTGCCACCAGTGATCCGACTAGAATCGGCTACACCTTC. Residues: CATSDPTRIGYTF.

The rearrangement links TRBV6-6 to TRBJ1-2; weak D call: TRBD1 (5 bases). This CDR3 spans 13 amino acids. The V end was cut by 4 bases, the J end by 4 bases, with 10 bases between. Germline CDR1 and CDR2: MNHNY and SVGAGI (reference sequence). In DNA form, the CDR3 reads TGTGCCAGCAGTTCGGACGACAGCTATGGCTACACCTTC. Amino acid sequence: CASSSDDSYGYTF.

This chain connects TRBV29-1 to TRBJ2-3; 9 bases align to TRBD1. The junction had 7 bases not matched to a gene; V was cut back by 5 bases and J by 4 bases. CDR1 SQVTM and CDR2 ANQGSEA come from the germline V gene. The CDR3 has 14 amino acids. The CDR3 DNA reads TGCAGCGTTAGCAGGGACAGGGTGTCAGATACGCAGTATTTT. Protein sequence: CSVSRDRVSDTQYF.

This clonotype was found many times. The V and J genes are TRBV6-1 and TRBJ1-2; D remains ambiguous. The CDR3 covers 14 residues. Germline V lookup: CDR1 MNHNS, CDR2 SASEGT. V was pared by 5 bases and J by 8 bases, with 18 bases between. The CDR3 loop is CASSQDFESGGYTF. CDR3 nucleotides: TGTGCCAGCAGTCAGGACTTTGAATCGGGGGGCTACACCTTC.

Only a few counts were recorded for this clonotype. The chain couples TRBV4-3 to TRBJ1-1; TRBD1 is a possible D gene (5 bases). In germline, CDR1 is LGHNA, CDR2 YSLEER. CDR3 size: 15 residues. V was trimmed by 3 bases and J by 5 bases, leaving 16 bases between them. The CDR3 spells CASSQQALKGTEAFF. CDR3 DNA: TGCGCCAGCAGCCAGCAAGCTCTGAAGGGGACTGAAGCTTTCTTT.

This chain links TRBV6-5 with TRBJ2-7; unclear D gene. The CDR3 is 13 residues long. Germline loops: CDR1 MNHEY, CDR2 SVGAGI. Trimming removed 2 bases from V and 2 bases from J, with 7 bases in between. DNA for the CDR3: TGTGCCAGCAGTTACAGGGTAACCTACGAGCAGTACTTC. It yields the protein CASSYRVTYEQYF.

This clonotype appeared a few times. V is TRBV3-1 and J is TRBJ1-2; TRBD1 might be the D (6 bases). The CDR3 is 13 residues long. Germline V lookup: CDR1 LGHDT, CDR2 YNNKEL (reference sequence). Between the trimmed V and J ends, which lost 6 bases and 8 bases, there was a span of 16 bases. The CDR3 nucleotides are TGTGCCAGCAGTTTCGGACAGTCCGCGGGCTACACCTTC. Translated, it gives CASSFGQSAGYTF.

The rearrangement joins TRBV28 to TRBJ1-1; D is unresolved. Trimming shortened V by 3 bases and J by 5 bases, and 7 bases separated the two germline ends. The CDR3 loop spans 12 amino acids. The germline V gene has CDR1 MDHEN and CDR2 SYDVKM. CDR3 loop: CASSFLQTEAFF. CDR3 sequence (DNA): TGTGCCAGCAGTTTTTTACAGACTGAAGCTTTCTTT.

This clonotype was seen more than once but under ten times. This rearrangement joins TRBV29-1 to TRBJ2-5; 11 positions agree with TRBD2. Matching the DNA end better, TRBJ2-1 makes the J call doubtful. This CDR3 has 14 amino acids. Germline CDR1 is SQVTM and CDR2 is ANQGSEA. In DNA form, the CDR3 reads TGCAGCGCTATCACTAGCGGGAGTTACAATGAGCAGTTCTTC. Its translation: CSAITSGSYNEQFF.

The V call is TRBV7-9, the J call TRBJ1-2; D is undetermined. This CDR3 is 12 amino acids long. Trimming pared 1 base from V and 6 bases from J, leaving 6 bases between. Germline CDR1 reads SEHNR; CDR2 reads FQNEAQ (reference sequence). DNA for the CDR3: TGTGCCAGCAGCTTAGGGGCAAATGGCTACACCTTC. This codes for CASSLGANGYTF. Full variable domain (missing parts from reference TRBV7-9 and TRBJ1-2): DTGVSQNPRHKITKRGQNVTFRCDPISEHNRLYWYRQTLGQGPEFLTYFQNEAQLEKSRLLSDRFSAERPKGSFSTLEIQRTEQGDSAMYLCASSLGANGYTFGSGTRLTVV.

This clonotype has a count of ten or more. The chain combines TRBV29-1 with TRBJ1-1, with a possible D match to TRBD1 (6 bases). The CDR3 is 13 amino acids. V shed 6 bases and J shed 0 bases, with 11 bases lying between them. From germline, CDR1 is SQVTM and CDR2 ANQGSEA. The CDR3 spells CSVAGVMNTEAFF. CDR3 DNA: TGCAGCGTGGCAGGGGTCATGAACACTGAAGCTTTCTTT.

V is TRBV20-1 and J is TRBJ1-1, with TRBD1 as a possible D gene (5 bases). This CDR3 is built from 14 residues. Germline lookup yields CDR1 DFQATT and CDR2 SNEGSKA (reference sequence). V was clipped by 0 bases and J by 6 bases, with 14 bases between them. This CDR3 reads CSARDIRGMAEAFF. The CDR3 region has the DNA TGCAGTGCTAGAGATATTCGGGGGATGGCTGAAGCTTTCTTT.

The chain carries TRBV15 and TRBJ2-2; D is possibly TRBD1 (6 bases). Germline assignment: CDR1 LNHNV and CDR2 YYDKDF (reference sequence). V was trimmed by 2 bases and J by 4 bases, leaving 11 bases between them. CDR3 length: 15 residues. DNA for the CDR3: TGTGCCACCAGCAGATTAATAGGGGGCACCGGGGAGCTGTTTTTT. Translated, it gives CATSRLIGGTGELFF.

This clonotype was detected a few times. J is TRBJ2-6 and V is TRBV4-1; perhaps TRBD1 as D (5 bases). V gave up 4 bases and J gave up 1 base, with 11 bases separating them. Germline V CDR1 and CDR2: MGHRA, YSYEKL. The CDR3 totals 16 residues. Here the CDR3 reads CASSPRAGSGANVLTF. The CDR3 region has the DNA TGCGCCAGCAGCCCAAGGGCAGGGTCTGGGGCCAACGTCCTGACTTTC.

V and J are TRBV25-1 and TRBJ1-5, with D hard to call. The CDR3 has 14 residues. Germline loops: CDR1 MGHDK, CDR2 SYGVNS. Trimming cost V 3 bases and J 5 bases, with 11 bases left between them. The CDR3 spells CASSEPVGDQPQHF. The CDR3 region has the DNA TGTGCCAGCAGTGAGCCCGTTGGGGATCAGCCCCAGCATTTT.

This clonotype was detected a few times. V and J are TRBV7-9 and TRBJ2-5; D is ambiguous. The tail of the sequence fits TRBJ2-1 better, so the J call may be wrong. Germline CDR1 and CDR2: SEHNR and FQNEAQ (reference sequence). This CDR3 is 11 amino acids long. Written as DNA, the CDR3 is TGTGCCAGCAGCTTAACGCATAAGCAGTTCTTC. Protein sequence: CASSLTHKQFF.

The V call is TRBV7-2, the J call TRBJ2-1, with 7 bases matching TRBD2. CDR3 length equals 13 residues. V lost 5 bases, J lost 8 bases, and 6 bases stayed unmatched. CDR1 and CDR2 (germline): SGHTA, FQGNSA. The CDR3, as DNA: TGTGCCAGCAGCCCGACTAGCTCCCATGAGCAGTTCTTC. Its protein product is CASSPTSSHEQFF.

This clonotype was seen a handful of times. V is TRBV5-5 and J is TRBJ2-7; D ambiguous. V was clipped by 4 bases and J by 6 bases, with 11 bases between them. The CDR3 spans 12 residues. Per germline, CDR1 SGHKS and CDR2 YYEKEE (reference sequence). The CDR3 region has the DNA TGTGCCAGCAGCCTGAGTGTCTCCGAGCAGTACTTC. It is translated as CASSLSVSEQYF.

The chain joins TRBV7-6 to TRBJ2-1; 7 nucleotides align to TRBD2. The CDR3 length is 16 residues. Looked up from germline, CDR1 is SGHVS and CDR2 is FNYEAQ. Trimming cost V 4 bases and J 6 bases; bases outside gene matches: 12. The CDR3 region is CASSSIVGLGSNEQFF. CDR3 DNA: TGTGCCAGCAGCTCCATAGTTGGACTAGGCAGCAATGAGCAGTTCTTC.

The chain links TRBV12-3 or TRBV12-4 to TRBJ2-1; 10 positions agree with TRBD2. The CDR3 runs to 12 residues. V was pared by 6 bases and J by 14 bases, with 7 bases of the junction left unmatched. CDR3: CASRPMSGREFF. The CDR3 nucleotides are TGTGCCAGCAGGCCGATGAGCGGGAGGGAGTTCTTC.

This clonotype turned up a few times. Sequence at one end of the junction differs from germline and may be a read error. The chain is built from TRBV11-2 and TRBJ2-3, with D unresolved. Germline CDR1 and CDR2: SGHAT and FQNNGV. The CDR3 runs 14 residues. The CDR3 bases are TGTGCCAGCAGCTTTATTCGTGTAACAGACACGCAGTATTTT. This encodes CASSFIRVTDTQYF.